This TCR beta chain came from a study of cytotoxic CD8 clonotypes in ibrutinib-treated CLL. This clone has only one observation. Data came from immunoSEQ multiplex PCR; TCRdb stores just in-frame clones and leaves some out. The table records some 30,000 clones, about 76% of them present only once. The sample was PBMCs, taken after 36 months of ibrutinib treatment. The sequence was collected from a human donor with chronic lymphocytic leukemia.

This CDR3 is CASSSRDRLLKAFF. The CDR3 coding sequence is TGTGCCAGCAGCTCCCGGGACAGACTCTTGAAAGCTTTCTTT. V gene TRBV11-2 combines with J gene TRBJ1-1; 7 bases map to TRBD1. J gave up 9 bases and V 4 bases, and 11 bases lay outside the gene matches. CDR3 size: 14 residues. Germline V gene lookup returns CDR1 SGHAT and CDR2 FQNNGV.